The 14 T cell receptor beta chains given below trace back to one sample, sequenced in a study of cytomegalovirus exposure and HLA in healthy donors. Primers included in the PCR were 60 Vbeta and 13 Jbeta primers. Clones were read by immunoSEQ multiplex PCR, and TCRdb kept only the in-frame ones, dropping some. The data show about 160,000 clones, about 75% seen once. Source material: PBMCs. The receptors were sampled from a female donor in good health and CMV-seronegative.

In this sample, this clone turned up once. This chain joins TRBV19 and TRBJ2-1, with D maybe TRBD1 (6 bases). V lost 3 bases to trimming and J lost 4 bases, with 7 bases between them. The germline gives CDR1 LNHDA, CDR2 SQIVND (reference sequence). This CDR3 has 13 amino acids. CDR3 loop: CASSMDSYNEQFF. The DNA for the CDR3 is TGTGCCAGTAGTATGGACAGTTACAATGAGCAGTTCTTC. The whole variable domain, remainder taken from reference TRBV19 and TRBJ2-1, is DGGITQSPKYLFRKEGQNVTLSCEQNLNHDAMYWYRQDPGQGLRLIYYSQIVNDFQKGDIAEGYSVSREKKESFPLTVTSAQKNPTAFYLCASSMDSYNEQFFGPGTRLTVL.

This clone was detected only a few times. The DNA of the CDR3 is TGTGCCAGCAGCGCCGGGATGAACACTGAAGCTTTCTTT. Protein product: CASSAGMNTEAFF. The chain has TRBV9 and TRBJ1-1; D not certain. Per germline, CDR1 SGDLS and CDR2 YYNGEE. The length of the CDR3 is 13 residues. V dropped 3 bases and J dropped 0 bases, with 6 bases sitting between them.

This sequence joins TRBV11-3 and TRBJ2-1; no clear D gene. This CDR3 is built from 11 residues. Germline V gene sequence: CDR1 SGHNT, CDR2 YENEEA. V was trimmed by 5 bases and J by 9 bases, leaving 8 bases between them. CDR3: CASSREREQFF. As DNA, the CDR3 is TGTGCCAGCAGCCGCGAGCGTGAGCAGTTCTTC. The whole variable domain, filled in from reference TRBV11-3 and TRBJ2-1, reads EAGVVQSPRYKIIEKKQPVAFWCNPISGHNTLYWYLQNLGQGPELLIRYENEEAVDDSQLPKDRFSAERLKGVDSTLKIQPAELGDSAVYLCASSREREQFFGPGTRLTVL.

This clone has more than one count but fewer than ten. The chain recombines TRBV5-1 with TRBJ2-7; the D gene is possibly TRBD1 (5 bases). CDR1 and CDR2 from the germline V gene are SGHRS and YFSETQ. CDR3 length: 12 residues. V lost 5 bases and J 3 bases, leaving 9 bases between the germline ends. The CDR3 DNA sequence: TGCGCCAGCAGAGCAGGGATCTACGAGCAGTACTTC. Its translation is CASRAGIYEQYF.

The CDR3 loop reads CASSEGGTSGQETQYF. The CDR3, as DNA: TGTGCCAGCAGTGAAGGCGGGACTAGCGGACAAGAGACCCAGTACTTC. The chain carries TRBV6-1 and TRBJ2-5; 11 bases map to TRBD2. Germline assignment: CDR1 MNHNS and CDR2 SASEGT. The V and J ends lost 1 base and 2 bases, in that order; junction bases with no gene match: 3. The CDR3 contains 16 residues.

The chain recombines TRBV11-3 with TRBJ1-1, with TRBD1 matching 9 bases. CDR1 and CDR2 (germline): SGHNT, YENEEA. J was trimmed by 12 bases and V by 5 bases; bases with no gene match: 7. The CDR3 has 12 residues. The CDR3 region is CASSPGQGSTFF. The CDR3 DNA sequence: TGTGCCAGCAGCCCCGGACAGGGGAGCACTTTCTTT.

The rearrangement uses TRBV5-1 and TRBJ2-5; TRBD2 matches at 7 bases. Looked up from germline, CDR1 is SGHRS and CDR2 is YFSETQ. J was trimmed by 4 bases and V by 0 bases; bases with no gene match: 6. CDR3 length: 15 residues. CDR3 sequence reads: CASSLVRGEAETQYF. CDR3 DNA sequence: TGCGCCAGCAGCTTGGTCCGGGGGGAGGCAGAGACCCAGTACTTC.

The rearrangement joins TRBV12-5 to TRBJ1-1; TRBD1 aligns across 7 bases. CDR3 length: 14 amino acids. Germline V gene data show CDR1 as LGHNT and CDR2 as FRNRAP. The V segment lost 6 bases and the J segment 3 bases; nucleotides outside the gene matches: 7. CDR3 sequence (DNA): TGTGCTAGTGGCCCCCCGACAGGGTACACTGAAGCTTTCTTT. Translation: CASGPPTGYTEAFF.

CDR3 region: CAWSVRRIGDTEAFF. The CDR3 coding sequence is TGTGCCTGGAGTGTACGAAGGATCGGGGACACTGAAGCTTTCTTT. The rearrangement links TRBV30 to TRBJ1-1; no reliable D call. There are 15 residues in the CDR3. V lost 0 bases to trimming and J lost 3 bases, with 14 bases between them. Germline-derived CDR1 and CDR2 are GTSNPN and SVGIG (reference sequence).

The chain couples TRBV30 to TRBJ2-3; 10 positions agree with TRBD1. This CDR3 is 16 amino acids long. V shed 3 bases, J shed 2 bases, and the junction held 8 bases outside the gene matches. Germline CDR1 and CDR2: GTSNPN and SVGIG (reference sequence). CDR3 DNA sequence: TGTGCCTGGAGCCAGAGGGACAGGGGCCTCACAGATACGCAGTATTTT. This gives the protein CAWSQRDRGLTDTQYF.

This clone was observed a single time. The rearrangement uses TRBV6-1 and TRBJ2-7; 13 positions match TRBD2. The ends lost 8 bases at V and 9 bases at J; junction bases unmatched: 7. Per germline, CDR1 MNHNS and CDR2 SASEGT. The CDR3 covers 13 residues. The CDR3 protein is CASGTSGTNGQYF. In DNA, the CDR3 is TGTGCCAGCGGGACTAGCGGGACGAACGGGCAGTACTTC.

V and J are TRBV7-8 and TRBJ1-2, with D perhaps TRBD1 (5 bases). The V end was cut by 5 bases, the J end by 0 bases, with 7 bases between. The CDR3 runs 13 residues. In germline, CDR1 is SGHVS, CDR2 FQNEAQ. CDR3 amino acids: CASSRGTNYGYTF. The CDR3 nucleotides are TGTGCCAGCAGCCGGGGGACTAACTATGGCTACACCTTC.

CDR3 in amino acids: CASSEVIEGTQYF. In DNA, the CDR3 is TGTGCCAGCAGTGAAGTGATAGAGGGTACGCAGTATTTT. This chain links TRBV2 with TRBJ2-3; perhaps TRBD2 as D (5 bases). The CDR3 runs 13 residues. V was clipped by 1 base and J by 8 bases, with 10 bases between them. Germline V lookup: CDR1 SNHLY, CDR2 FYNNEI.

The V call is TRBV5-3, the J call TRBJ1-2; 10 positions agree with TRBD1. TRBV5-3 is an ORF; its function is uncertain. The J segment lost 7 bases and the V segment lost 1 base, leaving 4 bases of the junction unmatched. CDR3 length: 14 amino acids. The CDR3 region is CARSLRGQGSGYTF. The DNA for the CDR3 is TGTGCCAGAAGCTTGAGGGGACAGGGGAGTGGCTACACCTTC.